These 8 T cell receptor beta chains came from one sample sequenced in a study of T cells in Graves' hyperthyroidism and ophthalmopathy. RNA transcripts were the template for amplifying TCR beta CDR3 regions. First-round RT-PCR with HTBI primers amplified the TCR CDR3 region. One entry per CDR3 protein results from TCRdb running MiXCR on the multiplex PCR reads. The sample includes a few hundred thousand distinct CDR3 sequences, 15% to 19% of them seen just once. Sequenced: blood. All receptors derive from a woman between 25 and 40 years old with Graves' hyperthyroidism.

The rearrangement uses TRBV5-1 and TRBJ2-1; 11 bases are shared with TRBD2. Germline CDR1 is SGHRS and CDR2 is YFSETQ. The CDR3 sequence is 15 residues long. V shed 6 bases and J 4 bases; nucleotides not matched to a gene: 6. In DNA, the CDR3 is TGCGCCAGCACCTTCGGGACTAGCGGTTACAATGAGCAGTTCTTC. Its translation: CASTFGTSGYNEQFF.

This clonotype was counted many times. This sequence joins TRBV7-3 and TRBJ2-7, with D perhaps TRBD2 (8 bases). V was trimmed by 5 bases and J by 4 bases, leaving 21 bases between them. The CDR3 loop spans 16 amino acids. CDR1 and CDR2 from the germline V gene are SGHTA and FQGTGA. As DNA, the CDR3 is TGTGCCAGCAGCGAAATTGGAGGGGGCGGGAGGTACGAGCAGTACTTC. It translates to CASSEIGGGGRYEQYF. Drawing the rest from reference TRBV7-3 and TRBJ2-7, the complete variable domain is GAGVSQTPSNKVTEKGKYVELRCDPISGHTALYWYRQSLGQGPEFLIYFQGTGAADDSGLPNDRFFAVRPEGSVSTLKIQRTERGDSAVYLCASSEIGGGGRYEQYFGPGTRLTVT.

The chain joins TRBV9 to TRBJ2-2; D might be TRBD1 or TRBD2, each matching 5 bases. The germline V and J ends were trimmed by 7 bases and 4 bases, with 17 bases remaining between them. This CDR3 has 15 amino acids. CDR1 and CDR2 (germline): SGDLS, YYNGEE. The CDR3 sequence is CASGTSAWGTGELFF. CDR3 nucleotides: TGTGCCAGCGGGACCTCAGCTTGGGGCACCGGGGAGCTGTTTTTT.

As for this clonotype: At one boundary the junction diverges from the germline segment, which might be a read error. This chain joins TRBV9 and TRBJ2-1, with TRBD2 identical over 10 bases. The length of the CDR3 is 15 residues. Germline V gene sequence: CDR1 SGDLS, CDR2 YYNGEE. CDR3 sequence: CASSRTSGNYNGQFF. CDR3 nucleotides: TGTGCCAGCAGCCGGACTAGCGGAAATTACAATGGGCAGTTCTTC.

The V and J genes are TRBV28 and TRBJ1-2; perhaps TRBD1 as D (6 bases). The germline gives CDR1 MDHEN, CDR2 SYDVKM. Between the trimmed V and J ends, which lost 3 bases and 7 bases, there was a span of 9 bases. The CDR3 length is 12 residues. CDR3 coding DNA: TGTGCCAGCAGTTTCAGGGGAAGTGGCTACACCTTC. Translation gives CASSFRGSGYTF.

This clonotype was found many times. This sequence joins TRBV6-1 and TRBJ2-3; D is perhaps TRBD2 (6 bases). The CDR3 consists of 14 residues. From germline, CDR1 is MNHNS and CDR2 SASEGT. V gave up 5 bases and J gave up 1 base, with 10 bases separating them. The CDR3 DNA follows: TGTGCCAGCAGTCTAGCGTTTGGCACAGATACGCAGTATTTT. Encoded protein: CASSLAFGTDTQYF.

This clonotype turned up a few times. This CDR3 reads CASSPGTSGRPETQYF. The CDR3 DNA reads TGTGCCAGTAGTCCGGGGACTAGCGGGAGGCCCGAGACCCAGTACTTC. The chain links TRBV19 to TRBJ2-5, with 15 bases matching TRBD2. The CDR3 sequence is 16 residues long. The germline V gene encodes CDR1 LNHDA and CDR2 SQIVND (reference sequence). J gave up 5 bases and V 5 bases, and 6 bases lay outside the gene matches. Looking up the rest from reference TRBV19 and TRBJ2-5 gives the full variable domain: DGGITQSPKYLFRKEGQNVTLSCEQNLNHDAMYWYRQDPGQGLRLIYYSQIVNDFQKGDIAEGYSVSREKKESFPLTVTSAQKNPTAFYLCASSPGTSGRPETQYFGPGTRLLVL.

This clonotype was seen repeatedly, ten times or more. The chain couples TRBV5-1 to TRBJ2-2; TRBD1 matches at 9 bases. The CDR3 sequence is 16 residues long. V shed 4 bases and J 4 bases; nucleotides not matched to a gene: 8. Per the germline V gene, CDR1 is SGHRS and CDR2 is YFSETQ. The CDR3 loop is CASSATGTGPTGELFF. The DNA of the CDR3 is TGCGCCAGCAGCGCCACCGGGACAGGGCCCACCGGGGAGCTGTTTTTT.